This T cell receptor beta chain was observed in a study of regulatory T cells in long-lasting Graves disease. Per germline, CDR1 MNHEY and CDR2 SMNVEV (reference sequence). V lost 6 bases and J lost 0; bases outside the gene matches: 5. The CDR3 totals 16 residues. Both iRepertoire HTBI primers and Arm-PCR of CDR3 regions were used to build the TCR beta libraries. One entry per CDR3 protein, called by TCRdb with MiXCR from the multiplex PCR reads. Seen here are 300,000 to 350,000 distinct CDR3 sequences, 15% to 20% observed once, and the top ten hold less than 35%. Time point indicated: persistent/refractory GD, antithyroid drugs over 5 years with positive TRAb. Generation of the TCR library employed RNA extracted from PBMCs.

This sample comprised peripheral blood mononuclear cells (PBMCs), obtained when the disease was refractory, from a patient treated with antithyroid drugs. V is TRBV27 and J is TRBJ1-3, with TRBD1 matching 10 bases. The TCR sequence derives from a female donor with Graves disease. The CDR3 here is CASRRTGGFSGNTIYF. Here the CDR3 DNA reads TGTGCCAGCAGGAGGACAGGGGGGTTCTCTGGAAACACCATATATTTT.